The next 10 T cell receptor beta chains were all read from a single sample in a study of T cell responses to AZD1222 COVID-19 vaccine. Here immunoSEQ multiplex PCR was the method, and the copy in TCRdb shows in-frame clones only, minus some. The table lists around 100,000 clones, about 90% of them singletons. Here the sequenced sample was peripheral blood, taken on day 0 of AZD1222 vaccination. These receptors were collected from an adult in good health.

This chain uses TRBV19 with TRBJ2-2; TRBD1 matches at 7 bases. This CDR3 is 16 amino acids long. After removal of 4 bases from V and 0 bases from J, the junction contained 5 bases not matched to a gene. The germline CDR1 and CDR2 sequences are LNHDA and SQIVND (reference sequence). CDR3 in DNA: TGTGCCAGTAGTACGACCGGGACAGCGAACACCGGGGAGCTGTTTTTT. Translated, it gives CASSTTGTANTGELFF.

This chain uses TRBV12-3 or TRBV12-4 with TRBJ1-6; a possible D gene is TRBD1 (5 bases). V shed 4 bases and J shed 7 bases, with 5 bases lying between them. The CDR3 is 12 residues long. This chain's CDR3 is CASSWGNSPLHF. DNA for the CDR3: TGTGCCAGCAGTTGGGGCAATTCACCCCTCCACTTT.

The chain has TRBV30 and TRBJ2-1, with D possibly matching TRBD2 (6 bases). The germline gives CDR1 GTSNPN, CDR2 SVGIG (reference sequence). V lost 5 bases, J lost 1 base, and 21 bases lay in between. CDR3 size: 17 residues. As DNA, the CDR3 is TGTGCCTGGGAGGCGGGCGGGAAAGCGACGTCCTACAATGAGCAGTTCTTC. It codes for CAWEAGGKATSYNEQFF.

The sample holds one count of this clone. V and J are TRBV2 and TRBJ2-3; D ambiguous. The V end lost 10 bases, the J end lost 4 bases, and 9 bases lay between the germline ends. Germline values: CDR1 SNHLY, CDR2 FYNNEI. The CDR3 spans 11 residues. CDR3 protein: CATQYADTQYF. The CDR3 DNA is TGTGCCACCCAATACGCAGATACGCAGTATTTT.

The chain recombines TRBV11-2 with TRBJ1-1; D possibly corresponds to TRBD1 (5 bases). The CDR3 is 15 residues long. Per the germline V gene, CDR1 is SGHAT and CDR2 is FQNNGV. The V end was cut by 5 bases, the J end by 4 bases, with 17 bases between. CDR3 sequence reads: CASSPGPGYGTEAFF. CDR3 DNA: TGTGCCAGCAGCCCGGGGCCGGGTTACGGCACTGAAGCTTTCTTT.

A single count supports this clone. The rearrangement joins TRBV7-9 to TRBJ1-3, with TRBD1 identical over 7 bases. J gave up 2 bases and V 5 bases, and 6 bases lay outside the gene matches. Germline V gives CDR1 SEHNR, CDR2 FQNEAQ (reference sequence). The CDR3 spans 15 residues. The CDR3 sequence: CASSASGTAGNTIYF. CDR3 DNA: TGTGCCAGCAGCGCCTCCGGGACAGCTGGAAACACCATATATTTT.

The V gene is TRBV27, the J gene TRBJ1-5; 7 bases are a match to TRBD1. CDR1 MNHEY and CDR2 SMNVEV come from the germline V gene (reference sequence). With 5 bases clipped from V and 5 bases from J, the junction kept 9 bases outside the gene matches. The CDR3 sequence is 15 residues long. CDR3 in DNA: TGTGCCAGCAGTCTCAACAGGGGTGGAGATCAGCCCCAGCATTTT. Residues: CASSLNRGGDQPQHF.

The chain recombines TRBV10-2 with TRBJ1-5, with no clear D. CDR3 length: 15 residues. V lost 3 bases and J lost 0, with 9 bases in between. Germline values: CDR1 WSHSY, CDR2 SAAADI. The DNA of the CDR3 is TGCGCCAGCAGTGAAGGCAGCCGTAGCAATCAGCCCCAGCATTTT. It codes for CASSEGSRSNQPQHF.

The V and J genes are TRBV18 and TRBJ2-1, with TRBD2 identical over 8 bases. This CDR3 is 11 amino acids long. V lost 3 bases to trimming and J lost 15 bases; unmatched junction nucleotides: 4. The germline V gene encodes CDR1 KGHSH and CDR2 LQKENI. The CDR3 is CASSPREGWFF. The CDR3 DNA reads TGTGCCAGCTCACCCCGGGAGGGGTGGTTCTTC.

The DNA for the CDR3 is TGTGCCAGCAGCTTAGGGACAGCCTCCTACGAGCAGTACTTC. Its protein product is CASSLGTASYEQYF. V gene TRBV7-8 combines with J gene TRBJ2-7; TRBD1 is a possible D gene (6 bases). The CDR3 sequence is 14 residues long. CDR1 is SGHVS and CDR2 is FQNEAQ in the germline V gene. V lost 1 base to trimming and J lost 0 bases, with 7 bases between them.